This T cell receptor beta chain came from a study of shared clonotypes between healthy human individuals. Every contributor of samples was a Caucasian grown-up residing in Nashville, Tennessee. CD4+ cells yielded CD45RA+ naive and CD45RA-negative memory subsets. A note on this clone: Its cognate antigen is unknown.

Study observations and caveats: Larger estimated richness was generally recorded for naive subsets relative to memory subsets.

Under the authors' procedure: Sequence data from immunoSEQ were junction-only and lacked quality scores; consequently, filtering differed. TCRdb keeps only in-frame clones here, not all; method: immunoSEQ multiplex PCR. D and trimming come from the DNA, and the V and J calls and clone size come from that table. Here the sample spans over 2 million clones, 90% to 95% being singletons. The CDR3 is 16 residues long. Germline V gene lookup returns CDR1 MNHEY and CDR2 SMNVEV (reference sequence). The germline V and J ends were trimmed by 7 bases and 8 bases, with 23 bases remaining between them. Sequenced sample: naive CD4+ T cells sorted from blood. Subset described: CD45RA+ positively selected. The sequence was collected from a man aged 18 to 29 in good health. V and J are TRBV27 and TRBJ1-4; D may be TRBD1 (6 bases). The CDR3: CASKQGLLWGEEKLFF. As DNA, the CDR3 is TGTGCCAGCAAACAGGGCCTCTTGTGGGGTGAAGAAAAACTGTTTTTT.